What follows are 11 T cell receptor beta chains derived from one specimen sequenced in a study of blood T cell repertoires in COVID-19. Assay used: immunoSEQ multiplex PCR; TCRdb lists only in-frame clones, some missing. The profile shows under 450,000 clones, approximately 91% of them singletons. The sequenced material came from peripheral blood. These receptors originate from a woman in her forties with COVID-19, enrolled during active disease.

V usage is TRBV6-2 or TRBV6-3 and J usage is TRBJ1-4; TRBD1 matches at 10 bases. Trimming at V came to 5 bases and at J to 9 bases, leaving 18 bases not matched to a gene. The CDR3 has 18 residues. The germline CDR1 and CDR2 sequences are MNHEY and SVGEGT. The CDR3 reads CASSGDRGASHLKKKLFF. The DNA for the CDR3 is TGTGCCAGCAGTGGGGACAGGGGAGCGTCCCACCTAAAGAAAAAACTGTTTTTT.

The chain joins TRBV3-1 (or the pseudogene TRBV3-2) to TRBJ2-7, with D maybe TRBD2 (5 bases). This CDR3 contains 13 residues. Germline loops: CDR1 LGHDT, CDR2 YNNKEL (reference sequence). Trimming removed 2 bases from V and 7 bases from J, with 12 bases in between. CDR3 residues: CASSQKREREQYF. In DNA form, the CDR3 reads TGTGCCAGCAGCCAAAAAAGGGAGCGAGAGCAGTACTTC.

The J gene is TRBJ2-7, the V gene TRBV11-2; maybe TRBD2 (5 bases). In germline, CDR1 is SGHAT, CDR2 FQNNGV. The CDR3 covers 15 residues. Trimming cost V 5 bases and J 2 bases, with 16 bases left between them. The chain's CDR3 is CASSPPGYPTYEQYF. Written as DNA, the CDR3 is TGTGCCAGCAGCCCCCCGGGGTATCCCACCTACGAGCAGTACTTC.

The chain links TRBV7-2 to TRBJ2-7; D gene ambiguous. The CDR3 sequence is 15 residues long. V gave up 3 bases and J gave up 1 base, with 13 bases separating them. From germline, CDR1 is SGHTA and CDR2 FQGNSA. The CDR3: CASSFAAVGSYEQYF. The DNA for the CDR3 is TGTGCCAGCAGCTTCGCCGCGGTCGGGTCCTACGAGCAGTACTTC.

The chain has TRBV7-8 and TRBJ2-7; 10 nucleotides line up with TRBD2. V lost 0 bases, J lost 5 bases, and 4 bases stayed unmatched. The CDR3 contains 15 residues. Germline V gives CDR1 SGHVS, CDR2 FQNEAQ. The CDR3 sequence: CASSLALAGENEQYF. CDR3 bases: TGTGCCAGCAGCTTAGCGCTAGCGGGAGAAAACGAGCAGTACTTC.

The chain has TRBV6-5 and TRBJ1-2; possible D gene TRBD1, 6 bases. CDR1 and CDR2 (germline): MNHEY, SVGAGI. Trimming shortened V by 6 bases and J by 6 bases, and 17 bases separated the two germline ends. The CDR3 consists of 14 residues. This chain's CDR3 is CASRPTGSADGYTF. CDR3 sequence (DNA): TGTGCCAGCAGGCCTACAGGGTCGGCCGATGGCTACACCTTC.

The chain uses TRBV28 and TRBJ2-3; 9 bases are shared with TRBD2. The germline V gene encodes CDR1 MDHEN and CDR2 SYDVKM. V was clipped by 7 bases and J by 1 base; unmatched bases: 12. CDR3 length: 17 residues. The DNA of the CDR3 is TGTGCCAGCATCCGAGGATCTAGCGGGGTTGGCACAGATACGCAGTATTTT. Its protein product is CASIRGSSGVGTDTQYF.

The chain uses TRBV9 and TRBJ1-3; 7 nucleotides align to TRBD1. CDR1 is SGDLS and CDR2 is YYNGEE in the germline V gene. The CDR3 has 15 residues. V dropped 0 bases and J dropped 3; count of bases not matched to a gene: 3. This chain's CDR3 is CASSVATGYGNTIYF. The CDR3 nucleotides are TGTGCCAGCAGCGTAGCGACAGGGTATGGAAACACCATATATTTT.

The V call is TRBV3-1 (or the pseudogene TRBV3-2), the J call TRBJ2-7; D unclear. Germline values: CDR1 LGHDT, CDR2 YNNKEL (reference sequence). V was pared by 0 bases and J by 1 base, with 7 bases between. The CDR3 extends over 14 amino acids. Written as DNA, the CDR3 is TGTGCCAGCAGCCAAGATCCGACATCCTACGAGCAGTACTTC. It yields the protein CASSQDPTSYEQYF.

This chain links TRBV6-5 with TRBJ1-5, with 7 bases fitting TRBD1. The trim removed 5 bases at V and 6 bases at J, leaving 7 bases unmatched. The germline gives CDR1 MNHEY, CDR2 SVGAGI. The length of the CDR3 is 14 residues. CDR3 loop: CASSRTGVSQPQHF. CDR3 DNA sequence: TGTGCCAGCAGTCGTACAGGGGTGAGTCAGCCCCAGCATTTT.

The chain couples TRBV4-1 to TRBJ1-5; D ambiguous. V lost 1 base and J lost 3, with 10 bases in between. Per germline, CDR1 MGHRA and CDR2 YSYEKL. This CDR3 has 15 amino acids. The CDR3 loop is CASSQGVNSNQPQHF. CDR3 DNA sequence: TGCGCCAGCAGCCAAGGCGTTAACTCCAATCAGCCCCAGCATTTT.